These 21 T cell receptor beta chains were sequenced from one sample in a study of cytomegalovirus exposure and HLA in healthy donors. The PCR contained 60 Vbeta and 13 Jbeta primers. The method was immunoSEQ multiplex PCR; TCRdb's version includes in-frame clones alone and lacks a portion of them. The repertoire holds 90,000 to 120,000 clones, about 72% seen once, with more than 2% in the top ten. Sequencing was done on a sample of PBMCs. The receptor set was obtained from a man aged 18 to 30 in good health and CMV-seronegative.

This chain joins TRBV5-1 and TRBJ1-1; 10 bases map to TRBD1. The CDR3 length is 17 residues. Germline V gene sequence: CDR1 SGHRS, CDR2 YFSETQ. With 4 bases clipped from V and 5 bases from J, the junction kept 14 bases outside the gene matches. The CDR3: CASSPTPPTGGWTEAFF. CDR3 nucleotides: TGCGCCAGCAGCCCCACACCTCCGACAGGGGGCTGGACTGAAGCTTTCTTT.

The V and J genes are TRBV9 and TRBJ2-5; 8 nucleotides match TRBD2. This CDR3 region has 16 residues. Trimming at V came to 0 bases and at J to 4 bases, leaving 8 bases not matched to a gene. Germline CDR1 SGDLS, CDR2 YYNGEE. Here the CDR3 DNA reads TGTGCCAGCAGCGTAGGTGCGGGGGGCCCGGGAGAGACCCAGTACTTC. This gives the protein CASSVGAGGPGETQYF.

The chain carries TRBV29-1 and TRBJ1-2; possibly TRBD1 for D (6 bases). The germline V gene has CDR1 SQVTM and CDR2 ANQGSEA. Trimming shortened V by 4 bases and J by 2 bases, and 11 bases separated the two germline ends. This CDR3 has 13 amino acids. In DNA form, the CDR3 reads TGCAGCGTTGGGCCTACAGGGAACTATGGCTACACCTTC. It specifies CSVGPTGNYGYTF.

The sample holds a few counts of this clone. The V call is TRBV6-1, the J call TRBJ1-5; D is perhaps TRBD1 (5 bases). CDR3 length equals 14 residues. The V end was cut by 7 bases, the J end by 3 bases, with 13 bases between. From germline, CDR1 is MNHNS and CDR2 SASEGT. The CDR3 reads CASIYDSPNQPQHF. In DNA, the CDR3 is TGTGCCAGCATCTACGACAGTCCCAATCAGCCCCAGCATTTT.

This chain uses TRBV7-8 with TRBJ1-5; no reliable D call. V lost 1 base to trimming and J lost 6 bases, with 13 bases between them. The CDR3 totals 15 residues. Germline V gives CDR1 SGHVS, CDR2 FQNEAQ. The CDR3 sequence is CASSLGSGPRQPQHF. The CDR3, as DNA: TGTGCCAGCAGCTTAGGGTCAGGTCCTCGTCAGCCCCAGCATTTT.

J is TRBJ2-2 and V is TRBV9; 7 bases align to TRBD2. V lost 4 bases and J lost 1; bases outside the gene matches: 10. This CDR3 spans 17 amino acids. Per the germline V gene, CDR1 is SGDLS and CDR2 is YYNGEE. The CDR3: CASSLTRLAENTGELFF. Written as DNA, the CDR3 is TGTGCCAGCAGCCTGACCCGCCTAGCGGAGAACACCGGGGAGCTGTTTTTT.

CDR3 protein: CASSYSLQRGQYF. Written as DNA, the CDR3 is TGTGCCAGCAGTTACTCGTTACAGCGGGGGCAGTACTTC. The gene calls are TRBV6-6 and TRBJ2-7; 7 bases map to TRBD2. Trimming removed 0 bases from V and 9 bases from J; junction bases left unmatched: 5. Germline V CDR1 and CDR2: MNHNY, SVGAGI (reference sequence). The CDR3 has 13 amino acids.

The CDR3 loop reads CASSPFPQGADQPQHF. The CDR3 bases are TGTGCCAGCTCCCCCTTCCCTCAGGGGGCAGATCAGCCCCAGCATTTT. The rearrangement uses TRBV18 and TRBJ1-5, with 8 bases fitting TRBD1. Germline V lookup: CDR1 KGHSH, CDR2 LQKENI. The CDR3 contains 16 residues. Losses at the gene ends were 6 bases for V and 5 bases for J; bases not matched to a gene: 12.

The V call is TRBV28, the J call TRBJ2-1, with a weak D call TRBD1 (6 bases). This CDR3 is 13 amino acids long. The germline V gene encodes CDR1 MDHEN and CDR2 SYDVKM. Trimming left V 5 bases short and J 2 bases short, with 7 bases between. In nucleotides, the CDR3 is TGTGCCAGCAGTCAGGGGCCCTACAATGAGCAGTTCTTC. This codes for CASSQGPYNEQFF.

This chain uses TRBV9 with TRBJ2-7; no clear D. CDR3 length equals 12 residues. From germline, CDR1 is SGDLS and CDR2 YYNGEE. V lost 3 bases to trimming and J lost 0 bases, with 4 bases between them. The CDR3 here is CASSGSSYEQYF. The DNA of the CDR3 is TGTGCCAGCAGCGGGAGCTCCTACGAGCAGTACTTC.

This chain connects TRBV4-1 to TRBJ2-7; TRBD1 agrees at 7 bases. In germline, CDR1 is MGHRA, CDR2 YSYEKL. The junction had 3 bases not matched to a gene; V was cut back by 2 bases and J by 2 bases. The CDR3 has 14 amino acids. This CDR3 is CASSQWDRAYEQYF. As DNA, the CDR3 is TGCGCCAGCAGCCAATGGGACAGAGCCTACGAGCAGTACTTC.

The chain joins TRBV7-9 to TRBJ2-3; 9 bases agree with TRBD1. CDR1 and CDR2 from the germline V gene are SEHNR and FQNEAQ (reference sequence). Trimming cost V 5 bases and J 9 bases; bases outside gene matches: 12. The CDR3 runs 15 residues. The CDR3 bases are TGTGCCAGCAGCCTTGGGGGGACAGGGAGCAAAACGCAGTATTTT. This encodes CASSLGGTGSKTQYF.

This clone occurred a few times. CDR3 sequence reads: CASSVAPTGYEQYF. The CDR3 nucleotides read TGTGCCAGCAGCGTAGCCCCCACGGGCTACGAGCAGTACTTC. V gene TRBV9 combines with J gene TRBJ2-7; D call uncertain. Trimming left V 0 bases short and J 3 bases short, with 10 bases between. The CDR3 has 14 amino acids. Germline V gene data show CDR1 as SGDLS and CDR2 as YYNGEE.

The genes are TRBV7-2 and TRBJ2-2; D possibly corresponds to TRBD2 (5 bases). CDR3 length: 15 amino acids. V lost 1 base and J lost 5, with 11 bases in between. From germline, CDR1 is SGHTA and CDR2 FQGNSA. For the CDR3, the DNA is TGTGCCAGCAGCTTAGAACGGGGTCGGACCGGGGAGCTGTTTTTT. Translated, it gives CASSLERGRTGELFF. The full variable domain, with the rest looked up from reference TRBV7-2 and TRBJ2-2, is GAGVSQSPSNKVTEKGKDVELRCDPISGHTALYWYRQSLGQGLEFLIYFQGNSAPDKSGLPSDRFSAERTGGSVSTLTIQRTQQEDSAVYLCASSLERGRTGELFFGEGSRLTVL.

This sequence joins TRBV10-2 and TRBJ1-3; possibly TRBD1 for D (6 bases). V was pared by 7 bases and J by 2 bases, with 15 bases between. This CDR3 region has 15 residues. The germline V gene encodes CDR1 WSHSY and CDR2 SAAADI. The CDR3 nucleotides are TGCGCCAGCACCCTACAGGGAACGGCTGGAAACACCATATATTTT. It encodes CASTLQGTAGNTIYF.

The J gene is TRBJ1-2, the V gene TRBV20-1; tentatively, D is TRBD1 (5 bases). The germline V and J ends were trimmed by 5 bases and 6 bases, with 7 bases remaining between them. The V gene's germline CDR1 is DFQATT and CDR2 SNEGSKA (reference sequence). The CDR3 contains 10 residues. The CDR3 DNA is TGCAGTGCTGGGGCGGATGGCTACACCTTC. Amino acid sequence: CSAGADGYTF.

The chain employs TRBV29-1 and TRBJ2-7, with D possibly matching TRBD1 (5 bases). Trimming left V 4 bases short and J 3 bases short, with 16 bases between. This CDR3 contains 14 residues. Germline V gene sequence: CDR1 SQVTM, CDR2 ANQGSEA. The CDR3 DNA sequence: TGCAGCGTTGTTATGCCACAGGCCCTCTACGAGCAGTACTTC. Its protein product is CSVVMPQALYEQYF.

The chain has TRBV5-1 and TRBJ1-1; TRBD1 matches at 7 bases. CDR3 length: 16 residues. V lost 0 bases and J lost 1; bases outside the gene matches: 6. Germline lookup yields CDR1 SGHRS and CDR2 YFSETQ. CDR3 DNA: TGCGCCAGCAGCTTGGCAGTTGGGACAGAGAACACTGAAGCTTTCTTT. It translates to CASSLAVGTENTEAFF.

About this clone: A read error may produce the germline difference seen at one junction end. This chain joins TRBV7-7 and TRBJ2-1, with a tentative D call TRBD1 (6 bases). Per the germline V gene, CDR1 is SSHAT and CDR2 is FNYEAQ (reference sequence). The CDR3 has 13 residues. DNA of the CDR3: TGTGCTAGCAGCTTGAGGGGGACCAATGAGCAGTTCTTC. It specifies CASSLRGTNEQFF.

This chain joins TRBV4-3 and TRBJ1-1; weak D call: TRBD1 (6 bases). The V and J ends lost 4 bases and 3 bases respectively, with 18 bases between them. CDR3 size: 16 residues. Germline-derived CDR1 and CDR2 are LGHNA and YSLEER. CDR3 loop: CASSRQWGGGDTEAFF. CDR3 DNA: TGCGCCAGCAGCCGCCAGTGGGGGGGCGGAGACACTGAAGCTTTCTTT.

Written as DNA, the CDR3 is TGTGCCAGCAGCTTAGGAGGGCCGGGGGATGAGCAGTTCTTC. Amino acids: CASSLGGPGDEQFF. This sequence joins TRBV11-2 and TRBJ2-1; tentative D call: TRBD2 (6 bases). V was clipped by 1 base and J by 8 bases, with 12 bases between them. Germline V CDR1 and CDR2: SGHAT, FQNNGV. This CDR3 comprises 14 residues.